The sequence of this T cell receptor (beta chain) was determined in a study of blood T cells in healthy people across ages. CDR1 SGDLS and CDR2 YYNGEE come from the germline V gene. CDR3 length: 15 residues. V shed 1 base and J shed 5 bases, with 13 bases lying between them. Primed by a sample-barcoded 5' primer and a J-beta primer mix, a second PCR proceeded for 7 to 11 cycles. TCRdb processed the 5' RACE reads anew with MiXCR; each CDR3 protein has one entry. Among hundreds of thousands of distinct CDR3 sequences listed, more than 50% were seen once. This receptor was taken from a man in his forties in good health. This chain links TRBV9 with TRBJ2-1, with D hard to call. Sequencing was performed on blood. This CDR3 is CASSVQAPSHNEQFF. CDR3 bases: TGTGCCAGCAGCGTACAAGCACCTTCCCACAATGAGCAGTTCTTC. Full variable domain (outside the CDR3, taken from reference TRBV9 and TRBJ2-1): DSGVTQTPKHLITATGQRVTLRCSPRSGDLSVYWYQQSLDQGLQFLIQYYNGEERAKGNILERFSAQQFPDLHSELNLSSLELGDSALYFCASSVQAPSHNEQFFGPGTRLTVL.